This T cell receptor (beta chain) was documented in a study of T cells in Graves' hyperthyroidism and ophthalmopathy. In this sample, this clonotype turned up a few times. CDR1 and CDR2 from the germline V gene are SEHNR and FQNEAQ (reference sequence). This CDR3 contains 15 residues. V lost 1 base to trimming and J lost 0 bases; unmatched junction nucleotides: 2. What was amplified from RNA transcripts were TCR beta CDR3 regions. The TCR CDR3 was amplified in a first-round RT-PCR using the HTBI primer set. TCRdb ran MiXCR on the multiplex PCR reads and lists one entry per CDR3 protein. The sample holds approximately 400,000 distinct CDR3 sequences, 15% to 19% seen once.

The sequenced sample consisted of blood. The V and J genes are TRBV7-9 and TRBJ2-7; 8 positions match TRBD1. The sequence was obtained from a young woman with Graves' hyperthyroidism that later progressed to Graves' ophthalmopathy. This chain's CDR3 is CASSLDRGYSYEQYF. The CDR3 region has the DNA TGTGCCAGCAGCTTAGACAGGGGGTACTCCTACGAGCAGTACTTC. Combining the CDR3 with reference TRBV7-9 and TRBJ2-7 gives the whole variable domain DTGVSQNPRHKITKRGQNVTFRCDPISEHNRLYWYRQTLGQGPEFLTYFQNEAQLEKSRLLSDRFSAERPKGSFSTLEIQRTEQGDSAMYLCASSLDRGYSYEQYFGPGTRLTVT.